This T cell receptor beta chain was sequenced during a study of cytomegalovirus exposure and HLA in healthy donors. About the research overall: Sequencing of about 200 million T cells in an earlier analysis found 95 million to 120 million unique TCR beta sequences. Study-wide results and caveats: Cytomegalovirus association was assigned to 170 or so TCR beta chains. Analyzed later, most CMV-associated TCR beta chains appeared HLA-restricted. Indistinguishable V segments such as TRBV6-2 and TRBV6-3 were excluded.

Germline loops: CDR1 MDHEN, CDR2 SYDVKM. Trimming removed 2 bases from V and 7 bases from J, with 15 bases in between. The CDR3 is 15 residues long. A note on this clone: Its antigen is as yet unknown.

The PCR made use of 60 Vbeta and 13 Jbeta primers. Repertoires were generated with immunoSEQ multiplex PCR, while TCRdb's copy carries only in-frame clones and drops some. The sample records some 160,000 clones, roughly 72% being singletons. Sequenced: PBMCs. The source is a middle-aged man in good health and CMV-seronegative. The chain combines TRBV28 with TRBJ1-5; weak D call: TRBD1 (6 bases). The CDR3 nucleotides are TGTGCCAGCAGTTTAACAGGGAACCCGAAACAGCCCCAGCATTTT. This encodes CASSLTGNPKQPQHF.